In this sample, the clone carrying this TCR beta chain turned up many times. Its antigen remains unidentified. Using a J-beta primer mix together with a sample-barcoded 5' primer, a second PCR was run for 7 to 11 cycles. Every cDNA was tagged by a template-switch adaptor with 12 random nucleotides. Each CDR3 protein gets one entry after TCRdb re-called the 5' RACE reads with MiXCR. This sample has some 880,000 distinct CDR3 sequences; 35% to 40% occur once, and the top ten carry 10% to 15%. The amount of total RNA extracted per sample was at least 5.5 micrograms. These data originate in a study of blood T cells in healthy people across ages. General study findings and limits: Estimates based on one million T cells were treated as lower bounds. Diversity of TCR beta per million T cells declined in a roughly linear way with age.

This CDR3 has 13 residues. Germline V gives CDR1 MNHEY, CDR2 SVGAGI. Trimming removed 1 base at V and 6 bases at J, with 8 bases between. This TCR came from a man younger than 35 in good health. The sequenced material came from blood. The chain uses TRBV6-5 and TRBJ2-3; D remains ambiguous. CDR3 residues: CASSYFLGDTQYF. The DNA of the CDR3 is TGTGCCAGCAGTTACTTCTTAGGGGATACGCAGTATTTT.